This TCR beta chain was recovered during a study of T cells in Graves' hyperthyroidism and ophthalmopathy. Study observations and caveats: Researchers found most expanded thyroid clonotypes above 0.001 in blood as well.

Notes on this clonotype: Its target is unknown.

The source material, RNA transcripts, was used to amplify TCR beta CDR3 regions. When the TCR CDR3 underwent first-round RT-PCR, the HTBI primer set was used. TCRdb fed the multiplex PCR reads into MiXCR, producing one record per CDR3 protein. The table lists 500,000 to 600,000 distinct CDR3 sequences, approximately 15% of them singletons, with roughly 18% in the top ten. The specimen was blood. This clonotype was obtained from a woman under 30 with Graves' hyperthyroidism.

CDR3 in amino acids: CSARDSLPTSGSFYEQYF. The CDR3 nucleotides read TGCAGTGCTAGAGATAGTCTCCCTACTAGCGGGAGTTTCTACGAGCAGTACTTC. The chain employs TRBV20-1 and TRBJ2-7; 11 bases are shared with TRBD2. The V gene end was trimmed by 0 bases and the J gene end by 3 bases; junction bases not matched to a gene: 13. CDR1 and CDR2 (germline): DFQATT, SNEGSKA (reference sequence). The CDR3 is made up of 18 amino acids.